This T cell receptor (beta chain) was retrieved from a study of human T cells and chemical hapten exposure. About the study: Readings were taken at 6 days from patch tests that had applied 0.01% DPC to the upper back.

The time point here: patch test 3, about 24 weeks after DPC sensitization. Documented treatment: therapeutic diphenylcyclopropenone sensitization with weekly scalp DPC. Each donor was an alopecia patient between 18 and 70 years of age who qualified for DPC. Individual cDNA molecules had unique molecular identifiers attached to them by the library. Using its own MiXCR run on the RACE reads, TCRdb lists one record per CDR3 protein. The sample has about 170,000 distinct CDR3 sequences, roughly a quarter seen once. Sequenced here: whole blood, sampled in connection with sensitization to the hapten diphenylcyclopropenone (DPC). This clonotype was obtained from a woman aged 18 to 35 with alopecia areata. Some clones in this sample may be carry-over from other donors' samples.

This CDR3 is CASSPTGGQYNEQFF. CDR3 nucleotide sequence: TGTGCCAGCAGTCCAACCGGGGGGCAATACAATGAGCAGTTCTTC. The chain recombines TRBV12-3 or TRBV12-4 with TRBJ2-1; tentative D call: TRBD2 (7 bases). The length of the CDR3 is 15 residues. Trimming removed 5 bases at V and 4 bases at J, with 15 bases between.